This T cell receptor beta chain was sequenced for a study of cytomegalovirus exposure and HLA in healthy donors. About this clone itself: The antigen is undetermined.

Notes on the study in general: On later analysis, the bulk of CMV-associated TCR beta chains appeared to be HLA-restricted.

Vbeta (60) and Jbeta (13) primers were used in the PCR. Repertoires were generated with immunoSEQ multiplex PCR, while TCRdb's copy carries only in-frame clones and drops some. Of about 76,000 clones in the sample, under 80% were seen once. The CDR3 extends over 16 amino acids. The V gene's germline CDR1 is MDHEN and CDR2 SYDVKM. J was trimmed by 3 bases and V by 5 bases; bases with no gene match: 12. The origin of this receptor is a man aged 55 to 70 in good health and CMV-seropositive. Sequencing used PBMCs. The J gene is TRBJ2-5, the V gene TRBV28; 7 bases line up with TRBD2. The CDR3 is CASSLSEAGWEETQYF. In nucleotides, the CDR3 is TGTGCCAGCAGTCTTAGCGAAGCGGGATGGGAAGAGACCCAGTACTTC.